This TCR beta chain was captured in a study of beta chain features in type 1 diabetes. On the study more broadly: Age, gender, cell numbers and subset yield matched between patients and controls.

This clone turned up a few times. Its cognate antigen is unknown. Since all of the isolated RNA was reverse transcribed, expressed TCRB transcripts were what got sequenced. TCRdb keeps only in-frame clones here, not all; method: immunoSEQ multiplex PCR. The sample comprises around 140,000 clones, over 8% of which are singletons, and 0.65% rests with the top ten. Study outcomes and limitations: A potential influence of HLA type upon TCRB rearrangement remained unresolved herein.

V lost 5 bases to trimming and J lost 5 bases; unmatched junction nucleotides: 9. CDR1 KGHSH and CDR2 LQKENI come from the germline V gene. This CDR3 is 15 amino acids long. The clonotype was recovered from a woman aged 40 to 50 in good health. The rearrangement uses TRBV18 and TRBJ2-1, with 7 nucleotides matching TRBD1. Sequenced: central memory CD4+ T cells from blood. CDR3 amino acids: CASSSIPGQHNEQFF. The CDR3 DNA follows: TGTGCCAGCTCATCCATCCCGGGACAGCACAATGAGCAGTTCTTC.